One and the same sample provided the 16 T cell receptor beta chains below, sequenced in a study of shared clonotypes between healthy human individuals (dated by TCRdb to 2018 to 2021). Libraries were prepared through the immunoSEQ multiplex PCR assay. TCRdb provides this immuneACCESS table in a form limited to in-frame rearrangements. Some clones are lacking; in checked studies, under half of them reflect an unresolved V gene, and why the rest are absent is not known. This sample holds more than 2 million clones; 90% to 95% were observed only once. The top ten clones comprise 0.13% of the sample. Source material: naive CD4+ T cells sorted from blood. According to the study, the label for this sample's cell subset or site signals: CD45RA+ positively selected. The receptors come from a man aged 18 to 35 in good health.

The chain carries TRBV5-1 and TRBJ1-6; no reliable D call. CDR1 and CDR2 (germline): SGHRS, YFSETQ. The CDR3 has 16 residues. The V end lost 1 base, the J end lost 11 bases, and 19 bases lay between the germline ends. CDR3 coding DNA: TGCGCCAGCAGCTTGACACCCCCAGTTCATGGACCACCCCTCCACTTT. Protein: CASSLTPPVHGPPLHF. Drawing the rest from reference TRBV5-1 and TRBJ1-6, the complete variable domain is KAGVTQTPRYLIKTRGQQVTLSCSPISGHRSVSWYQQTPGQGLQFLFEYFSETQRNKGNFPGRFSGRQFSNSRSEMNVSTLELGDSALYLCASSLTPPVHGPPLHFGNGTRLTVT.

The V call is TRBV5-6, the J call TRBJ2-5; TRBD1 matches 8 bases. The CDR3 loop spans 14 amino acids. Per germline, CDR1 SGHDT and CDR2 YYEEEE. The junction had 5 bases not matched to a gene; V was cut back by 4 bases and J by 3 bases. The CDR3 is CASSQGAGKETQYF. In DNA form, the CDR3 reads TGTGCCAGCAGCCAGGGGGCAGGAAAAGAGACCCAGTACTTC.

This rearrangement joins TRBV10-1 to TRBJ2-3, with TRBD2 matching over 8 bases. CDR1 is WNHNN and CDR2 is SYGVQD in the germline V gene (reference sequence). The V and J ends lost 7 bases and 2 bases, in that order; junction bases with no gene match: 2. This CDR3 has 13 amino acids. The CDR3 sequence is CASTSGLTDTQYF. CDR3 bases: TGCGCCAGCACTAGCGGGCTCACAGATACGCAGTATTTT.

The genes are TRBV15 and TRBJ1-5; D remains unclear. The CDR3 sequence is 16 residues long. The V and J ends lost 0 bases and 2 bases respectively, with 11 bases between them. In germline, CDR1 is LNHNV, CDR2 YYDKDF (reference sequence). CDR3 protein: CATSRDYAGGNQPQHF. Here the CDR3 DNA reads TGTGCCACCAGCAGAGATTATGCCGGGGGCAATCAGCCCCAGCATTTT.

The rearrangement uses TRBV7-2 and TRBJ1-2, with D possibly matching TRBD1 (6 bases). The CDR3 consists of 15 residues. V lost 0 bases, J lost 4 bases, and 12 bases lay in between. Per germline, CDR1 SGHTA and CDR2 FQGNSA. The DNA for the CDR3 is TGTGCCAGCAGCTTAGCTCCGGGGGCGGCCTATGGCTACACCTTC. This gives the protein CASSLAPGAAYGYTF.

The CDR3, as DNA: TGTGCCAGCAGTAAAACGATAACAGGGAGTGAAAAACTGTTTTTT. Translating gives CASSKTITGSEKLFF. The gene calls are TRBV7-9 and TRBJ1-4; D is perhaps TRBD1 (6 bases). This CDR3 comprises 15 residues. V lost 6 bases and J lost 7, with 18 bases in between. Germline CDR1 and CDR2: SEHNR and FQNEAQ (reference sequence).

A word on this clone: The same CDR3 also results from other DNA sequences found in this sample. V usage is TRBV2 and J usage is TRBJ2-7; D is uncertain. Trimming stripped 6 bases from V and 0 bases from J, with 6 bases between. Germline V gene lookup returns CDR1 SNHLY and CDR2 FYNNEI. The CDR3 extends over 12 amino acids. Written as DNA, the CDR3 is TGTGCCAGCAGGACGGACTCCTACGAGCAGTACTTC. Its translation: CASRTDSYEQYF. Drawing the rest from reference TRBV2 and TRBJ2-7, the complete variable domain is EPEVTQTPSHQVTQMGQEVILRCVPISNHLYFYWYRQILGQKVEFLVSFYNNEISEKSEIFDDQFSVERPDGSNFTLKIRSTKLEDSAMYFCASRTDSYEQYFGPGTRLTVT.

V gene TRBV7-9 combines with J gene TRBJ1-4; the match to TRBD1 covers 8 bases. After removal of 3 bases from V and 3 bases from J, the junction contained 12 bases not matched to a gene. CDR3 size: 18 residues. Germline V lookup: CDR1 SEHNR, CDR2 FQNEAQ (reference sequence). Here the CDR3 reads CASSLQDRVTSPNEKLFF. CDR3 sequence (DNA): TGTGCCAGCAGCTTGCAGGACAGGGTCACATCACCTAATGAAAAACTGTTTTTT.

The J gene is TRBJ1-2, the V gene TRBV10-2, with D possibly matching TRBD1 (6 bases). The V end was cut by 0 bases, the J end by 5 bases, with 10 bases between. This CDR3 region has 14 residues. Germline V gene lookup returns CDR1 WSHSY and CDR2 SAAADI. The CDR3 coding sequence is TGCGCCAGCAGTGAGTCAGGACAGCTATATGGCTACACCTTC. As protein: CASSESGQLYGYTF.

V and J are TRBV19 and TRBJ2-6; TRBD1 aligns across 7 bases. V was clipped by 6 bases and J by 5 bases; unmatched bases: 4. Germline V CDR1 and CDR2: LNHDA, SQIVND (reference sequence). This CDR3 is 14 amino acids long. CDR3 in amino acids: CASRTGERANVLTF. The CDR3 DNA follows: TGTGCCAGTAGAACAGGGGAACGGGCCAACGTCCTGACTTTC.

The chain joins TRBV9 to TRBJ2-6, with D hard to call. The germline V gene encodes CDR1 SGDLS and CDR2 YYNGEE. The germline V and J ends were trimmed by 4 bases and 2 bases, with 10 bases remaining between them. The CDR3 runs 15 residues. The chain's CDR3 is CASSFPSAGANVLTF. The CDR3 nucleotides are TGTGCCAGCAGCTTCCCATCCGCTGGGGCCAACGTCCTGACTTTC.

This rearrangement joins TRBV5-1 to TRBJ1-1; D not resolved. The CDR3 is 13 amino acids. The V end was cut by 7 bases, the J end by 2 bases, with 12 bases between. Per germline, CDR1 SGHRS and CDR2 YFSETQ. CDR3 residues: CASWNPTNTEAFF. In nucleotides, the CDR3 is TGCGCCAGCTGGAACCCCACAAACACTGAAGCTTTCTTT.

This chain joins TRBV28 and TRBJ2-3; D is uncertain. CDR1 and CDR2 from the germline V gene are MDHEN and SYDVKM. The length of the CDR3 is 15 residues. Deletions cut 1 base from V and 1 base from J, with 9 bases between. Written as DNA, the CDR3 is TGTGCCAGCAGTTTATCTGACGTTCGCACAGATACGCAGTATTTT. It yields the protein CASSLSDVRTDTQYF.

The rearrangement links TRBV5-1 to TRBJ2-1, with D perhaps assigned TRBD1 or TRBD2 (6 bases each). The CDR3 totals 15 residues. Germline lookup yields CDR1 SGHRS and CDR2 YFSETQ. Trimming pared 0 bases from V and 6 bases from J, leaving 13 bases between. CDR3 DNA sequence: TGCGCCAGCAGCTTGGAAGGGGGGTCACCCAATGAGCAGTTCTTC. This translates into CASSLEGGSPNEQFF.

This clone has just one count. The chain is built from TRBV2 and TRBJ2-2; D gene uncertain. Between the trimmed V and J ends, which lost 3 bases and 5 bases, there was a span of 7 bases. The germline gives CDR1 SNHLY, CDR2 FYNNEI. This CDR3 is built from 13 residues. For the CDR3, the DNA is TGTGCCAGCAGTGACCGCTTGACCGGGGAGCTGTTTTTT. It is translated as CASSDRLTGELFF.

A note on this clone: Within the sample, other DNA sequences also encode this same CDR3. This rearrangement joins TRBV5-1 to TRBJ2-3, with TRBD2 matching over 12 bases. CDR1 SGHRS and CDR2 YFSETQ come from the germline V gene. J gave up 4 bases and V 4 bases, and 4 bases lay outside the gene matches. There are 15 residues in the CDR3. CDR3: CASSPGLAGPDTQYF. CDR3 nucleotides: TGCGCCAGCAGCCCGGGACTAGCGGGTCCAGATACGCAGTATTTT. Full variable domain (rest looked up from reference TRBV5-1 and TRBJ2-3): KAGVTQTPRYLIKTRGQQVTLSCSPISGHRSVSWYQQTPGQGLQFLFEYFSETQRNKGNFPGRFSGRQFSNSRSEMNVSTLELGDSALYLCASSPGLAGPDTQYFGPGTRLTVL.